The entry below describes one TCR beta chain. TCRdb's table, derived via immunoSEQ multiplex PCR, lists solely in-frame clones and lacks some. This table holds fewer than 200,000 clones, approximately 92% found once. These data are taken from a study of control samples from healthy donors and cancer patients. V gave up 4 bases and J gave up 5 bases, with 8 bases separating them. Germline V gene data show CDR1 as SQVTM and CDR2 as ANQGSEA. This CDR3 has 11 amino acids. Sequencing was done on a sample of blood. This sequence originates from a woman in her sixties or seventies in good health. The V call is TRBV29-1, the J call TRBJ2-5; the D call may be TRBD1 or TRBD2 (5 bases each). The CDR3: CSVGREETQYF. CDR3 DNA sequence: TGCAGCGTTGGCAGGGAGGAGACCCAGTACTTC.